These T cell receptor beta chains were read from a single sample in a study of shared clonotypes between healthy human individuals. Here immunoSEQ multiplex PCR was the method, and the copy in TCRdb shows in-frame clones only, minus some. The sample holds roughly 890,000 clones, roughly 92% seen once. Sequencing used naive CD8+ T cells sorted from blood. These receptors were taken from a man aged 30-40 years in good health. CDR3s include the opening cysteine and the closing phenylalanine or tryptophan. Fields, in order: V gene, D gene, J gene, clone size, CDR3 protein, CDR3 DNA. A D gene is named only where the DNA matches it firmly. A row's size may be missing; if present it is once, few, many or a size class.

>TRBV7-6|TRBD1|TRBJ2-7|-
CASSVGQGHEQYF
TGTGCCAGCAGCGTTGGACAGGGCCACGAGCAGTACTTC
>TRBV4-1|-|TRBJ1-2|-
CASSQEGTTNYGYTF
TGCGCCAGCAGCCAGGAAGGGACAACTAACTATGGCTACACCTTC
>TRBV10-3|-|TRBJ1-3|-
CAISESMGLAGNTIYF
TGTGCCATCAGTGAGTCTATGGGACTTGCTGGAAACACCATATATTTT
>TRBV27|-|TRBJ2-1|-
CASSWGTPNEQFF
TGTGCCAGCAGTTGGGGGACTCCAAATGAGCAGTTCTTC
>TRBV19|-|TRBJ1-1|-
CASSPGQLNTEAFF
TGTGCCAGCAGCCCAGGACAGCTGAACACTGAAGCTTTCTTT
>TRBV5-6|-|TRBJ2-1|-
CASSQGGYNEQFF
TGTGCCAGCAGCCAAGGGGGTTACAATGAGCAGTTCTTC
>TRBV4-2|-|TRBJ2-2|-
CASSQEEGSNTGELFF
TGTGCCAGCAGCCAAGAGGAGGGATCGAACACCGGGGAGCTGTTTTTT
>TRBV29-1|-|TRBJ2-1|once
CSVYSTTGSYEQFF
TGCAGCGTGTATTCGACCACCGGATCCTATGAGCAGTTCTTC
>TRBV2|-|TRBJ2-1|-
CASQGRVNEQFF
TGTGCCAGCCAAGGACGTGTCAATGAGCAGTTCTTC
>TRBV6-5|-|TRBJ2-1|-
CASSGRSNEQFF
TGTGCCAGCTCGGGACGGAGCAATGAGCAGTTCTTC
>TRBV4-3|-|TRBJ1-3|-
CASSPSGGPGNTIYF
TGCGCCAGCAGCCCTTCGGGTGGACCTGGAAACACCATATATTTT
>TRBV9|TRBD1|TRBJ1-5|-
CASSDGQASNQPQHF
TGTGCCAGCAGCGACGGACAGGCAAGCAATCAGCCCCAGCATTTT
>TRBV7-3|TRBD1|TRBJ2-5|-
CASGEGTGIGTQYF
TGTGCCAGCGGTGAGGGGACAGGGATTGGGACCCAGTACTTC
>TRBV27|-|TRBJ2-2|-
CASSSIENTGELFF
TGTGCCAGCAGTTCCATCGAGAACACCGGGGAGCTGTTTTTT
>TRBV4-3|-|TRBJ1-2|-
CASSQGFRGQLNGYTF
TGCGCCAGCAGCCAAGGGTTCCGGGGGCAGCTTAATGGCTACACCTTC
>TRBV5-1|-|TRBJ2-7|-
CASSQRGGPSYEQYF
TGCGCCAGCAGCCAAAGAGGAGGGCCCTCCTACGAGCAGTACTTC
>TRBV5-6|-|TRBJ2-3|-
CASSVGTDTQYF
TGTGCCAGCAGTGTTGGCACAGATACGCAGTATTTT
>TRBV15|-|TRBJ1-4|-
CATSRDKWGTNEKLFF
TGTGCCACCAGCAGAGACAAGTGGGGGACTAATGAAAAACTGTTTTTT
>TRBV7-9|-|TRBJ2-5|-
CASNGRVTETQYF
TGTGCCAGCAATGGGCGGGTAACAGAGACCCAGTACTTC
>TRBV15|-|TRBJ2-3|-
CAIEGGNTDTQYF
TGTGCCATTGAGGGCGGCAACACAGATACGCAGTATTTT
>TRBV28|TRBD2|TRBJ2-1|-
CASSIAGGGIVEQFF
TGTGCCAGCAGTATAGCGGGAGGGGGGATCGTTGAGCAGTTCTTC
>TRBV7-9|-|TRBJ2-1|-
CASSLKVFEQFF
TGTGCCAGCAGCTTAAAGGTTTTCGAGCAGTTCTTC
>TRBV6-1|TRBD2|TRBJ2-1|-
CAGSQASGSMYEQFF
TGTGCCGGCTCACAGGCTAGCGGGAGTATGTATGAGCAGTTCTTC
>TRBV4-1|-|TRBJ2-7|-
CASSQVRGNEQYF
TGCGCCAGCAGCCAAGTTCGGGGGAACGAGCAGTACTTC
>TRBV18|TRBD1|TRBJ2-2|-
CASSLKWTGSNTGELFF
TGTGCCAGCTCACTAAAATGGACAGGGTCGAACACCGGGGAGCTGTTTTTT
>TRBV28|-|TRBJ2-4|-
CASTGRLAKNIQYF
TGTGCCAGCACAGGCCGACTAGCCAAAAACATTCAGTACTTC
>TRBV19|TRBD1|TRBJ2-7|once
CASSIGQGRYEQYF
TGTGCCAGTAGTATAGGACAGGGGCGCTACGAGCAGTACTTC
>TRBV5-1|TRBD1|TRBJ2-3|-
CASSPGTASTDTQYF
TGCGCCAGCAGCCCCGGGACAGCTAGCACAGATACGCAGTATTTT
>TRBV6-5|-|TRBJ2-7|-
CASRDLDYEQYF
TGTGCCAGCAGGGACCTAGACTACGAGCAGTACTTC
>TRBV28|TRBD2|TRBJ2-2|-
CASSFPREVANTGELFF
TGTGCCAGCAGTTTCCCCCGGGAGGTTGCGAACACCGGGGAGCTGTTTTTT
>TRBV5-1|TRBD2|TRBJ2-2|-
CASSPGGRYTGELFF
TGCGCCAGCAGCCCGGGAGGGCGCTATACCGGGGAGCTGTTTTTT
>TRBV9|TRBD2|TRBJ2-7|-
CASSAAGGPSYEQYF
TGTGCCAGCAGCGCTGCGGGAGGCCCTTCCTACGAGCAGTACTTC
>TRBV7-8|-|TRBJ1-1|-
CASSSTGYDFPEAFF
TGTGCCAGCAGCTCAACAGGGTATGACTTCCCTGAAGCTTTCTTT
>TRBV4-1|-|TRBJ1-1|-
CASSQDVGFTEAFF
TGCGCCAGCAGCCAAGATGTGGGTTTCACTGAAGCTTTCTTT
>TRBV27|-|TRBJ2-1|-
CASSTTRRASHNEQFF
TGTGCCAGCAGTACTACTCGGAGGGCTTCCCACAATGAGCAGTTCTTC
>TRBV4-1|TRBD1|TRBJ1-5|-
CASSQEVAGQGHYSNQPQHF
TGCGCCAGCAGCCAAGAAGTGGCAGGACAGGGGCACTATAGCAATCAGCCCCAGCATTTT
>TRBV9|TRBD2|TRBJ2-3|-
CASRRGTSTTDTQYF
TGTGCCAGCAGGCGTGGGACTAGTACCACAGATACGCAGTATTTT
>TRBV27|TRBD2|TRBJ2-7|-
CASSPVAGGPYEQYF
TGTGCCAGCAGTCCAGTGGCGGGAGGGCCTTACGAGCAGTACTTC
>TRBV14|-|TRBJ2-7|-
CASSQGLWEQYF
TGTGCCAGCAGCCAAGGGCTTTGGGAGCAGTACTTC
>TRBV9|-|TRBJ2-3|-
CASSVLDTDTQYF
TGTGCCAGCAGCGTCCTCGACACAGATACGCAGTATTTT
>TRBV5-1|-|TRBJ2-3|-
CASSSLAADTDTQYF
TGCGCCAGCAGCTCCCTAGCAGCTGACACAGATACGCAGTATTTT
>TRBV25-1|-|TRBJ1-3|-
CASSPDRLSGNTIYF
TGTGCCAGCAGTCCGGACCGACTCTCTGGAAACACCATATATTTT
>TRBV28|-|TRBJ2-5|-
CASSAGTVYQETQYF
TGTGCCAGCAGCGCCGGGACGGTGTACCAAGAGACCCAGTACTTC
>TRBV9|TRBD1|TRBJ1-3|-
CASSVAGQGGNTIYF
TGTGCCAGCAGCGTAGCGGGACAGGGTGGAAACACCATATATTTT
>TRBV7-8|TRBD2|TRBJ2-1|-
CASSFRSGRAAEQFF
TGTGCCAGCAGCTTCCGTAGCGGGAGGGCCGCTGAGCAGTTCTTC
>TRBV28|-|TRBJ2-3|-
CASSLLYGVHTDTQYF
TGTGCCAGCAGTTTATTATATGGGGTGCACACAGATACGCAGTATTTT
>TRBV6-1|TRBD2|TRBJ2-7|-
CASSEAFRAGGQYEQYF
TGTGCCAGCAGTGAAGCTTTTCGGGCGGGAGGGCAATACGAGCAGTACTTC
>TRBV6-5|-|TRBJ2-7|-
CASSYDRTFYEQYF
TGTGCCAGCAGTTACGACAGGACCTTCTACGAGCAGTACTTC
>TRBV6-6|-|TRBJ1-1|-
CASGNTEAFF
TGTGCCAGTGGGAACACTGAAGCTTTCTTT
>TRBV10-2|-|TRBJ2-7|-
CASSTHEGTQHEQYF
TGCGCCAGCAGTACCCATGAGGGGACGCAGCACGAGCAGTACTTC
>TRBV29-1|-|TRBJ2-3|once
CSVEGRGGAGDTQYF
TGCAGCGTTGAGGGTCGAGGGGGGGCCGGAGATACGCAGTATTTT
>TRBV15|TRBD1|TRBJ1-4|-
CATSKTGTVEEKLFF
TGTGCCACCAGCAAGACCGGGACAGTTGAGGAAAAACTGTTTTTT
>TRBV4-1|-|TRBJ2-1|-
CASSQDPADLAYNEQFF
TGCGCCAGCAGCCAAGATCCGGCAGACCTAGCCTACAATGAGCAGTTCTTC
>TRBV9|-|TRBJ2-7|once
CASSVADGAVLYEQYF
TGTGCCAGCAGCGTAGCGGACGGGGCGGTCCTTTACGAGCAGTACTTC
>TRBV7-9|TRBD2|TRBJ2-5|once
CASSVLAGHQETQYF
TGTGCCAGCAGCGTACTAGCGGGGCACCAAGAGACCCAGTACTTC